This entry lists 10 T cell receptor beta chains sequenced from one sample in a study of blood T cell repertoires in COVID-19. Sequencing used immunoSEQ multiplex PCR; TCRdb keeps in-frame clones, though not all of them. The sample holds just over 60,000 clones, 70% to 80% seen once. Sequenced input: peripheral blood. The receptors stem from a man aged 60-69 years with acute or convalescent COVID-19.

The genes are TRBV27 and TRBJ2-3; D gene ambiguous. Between the trimmed V and J ends, which lost 2 bases and 1 base, there was a span of 16 bases. Germline-derived CDR1 and CDR2 are MNHEY and SMNVEV (reference sequence). This CDR3 is 17 amino acids long. In nucleotides, the CDR3 is TGTGCCAGCAGTTTAAGGTACGCGGCCTCCGGCACAGATACGCAGTATTTT. As protein: CASSLRYAASGTDTQYF.

This sequence joins TRBV19 and TRBJ1-2, with 7 positions matching TRBD1. J gave up 1 base and V 5 bases, and 7 bases lay outside the gene matches. This CDR3 has 15 amino acids. Germline CDR1 LNHDA, CDR2 SQIVND (reference sequence). The CDR3 region has the DNA TGTGCCAGTAGTGGGGTGACAGGGATTAACTATGGCTACACCTTC. The encoded protein is CASSGVTGINYGYTF.

The V call is TRBV28, the J call TRBJ1-2; 7 bases fit TRBD1. This CDR3 comprises 16 residues. The V segment lost 2 bases and the J segment 6 bases; nucleotides outside the gene matches: 12. The germline CDR1 and CDR2 sequences are MDHEN and SYDVKM. CDR3 nucleotides: TGTGCCAGCAGTTTAAGTCCCTACAGGGGCGGCGATGGCTACACCTTC. Translation gives CASSLSPYRGGDGYTF.

This rearrangement joins TRBV19 to TRBJ1-1; tentatively, D is TRBD1 (6 bases). This CDR3 has 16 amino acids. Germline V gives CDR1 LNHDA, CDR2 SQIVND (reference sequence). Trimming stripped 9 bases from V and 1 base from J, with 21 bases between. This CDR3 is CASKETWTASNTEAFF. The CDR3 DNA is TGTGCCAGCAAGGAGACCTGGACAGCATCGAACACTGAAGCTTTCTTT.

The chain employs TRBV27 and TRBJ2-2, with 7 bases aligning to TRBD2. This CDR3 comprises 14 residues. J lost 4 bases, V lost 6 bases, and 5 bases had no gene match. Looked up from germline, CDR1 is MNHEY and CDR2 is SMNVEV (reference sequence). The CDR3 DNA sequence: TGTGCCAGCAGGGGGGGGTTGGGCACCGGGGAGCTGTTTTTT. The encoded protein is CASRGGLGTGELFF.

The chain is built from TRBV5-1 and TRBJ1-1, with D possibly being TRBD1 (6 bases). Germline V gene data show CDR1 as SGHRS and CDR2 as YFSETQ. The V end lost 1 base, the J end lost 2 bases, and 12 bases lay between the germline ends. This CDR3 contains 15 residues. The CDR3, as DNA: TGCGCCAGCAGCTTGATGACAGGAGGTAACACTGAAGCTTTCTTT. It is translated as CASSLMTGGNTEAFF. Supplemented by reference TRBV5-1 and TRBJ1-1, the full variable domain reads KAGVTQTPRYLIKTRGQQVTLSCSPISGHRSVSWYQQTPGQGLQFLFEYFSETQRNKGNFPGRFSGRQFSNSRSEMNVSTLELGDSALYLCASSLMTGGNTEAFFGQGTRLTVV.

V usage is TRBV5-1 and J usage is TRBJ2-2; 7 bases match TRBD2. This CDR3 comprises 16 residues. Germline CDR1 and CDR2: SGHRS and YFSETQ. J was trimmed by 1 base and V by 0 bases; bases with no gene match: 3. CDR3 residues: CASSLAWTRNTGELFF. In DNA, the CDR3 is TGCGCCAGCAGCTTGGCCTGGACTAGGAACACCGGGGAGCTGTTTTTT. Full variable domain (missing parts from reference TRBV5-1 and TRBJ2-2): KAGVTQTPRYLIKTRGQQVTLSCSPISGHRSVSWYQQTPGQGLQFLFEYFSETQRNKGNFPGRFSGRQFSNSRSEMNVSTLELGDSALYLCASSLAWTRNTGELFFGEGSRLTVL.

Here the CDR3 DNA reads TGTGCCAGTAGTTCCCTAGGGGATTGGGGCAATTACAATGAGCAGTTCTTC. Translated: CASSSLGDWGNYNEQFF. The chain carries TRBV19 and TRBJ2-1, with D perhaps TRBD1 (5 bases). V was clipped by 5 bases and J by 4 bases, with 21 bases between them. Germline-derived CDR1 and CDR2 are LNHDA and SQIVND (reference sequence). The CDR3 loop spans 17 amino acids. The variable domain in full, with the rest retrieved from reference TRBV19 and TRBJ2-1, is DGGITQSPKYLFRKEGQNVTLSCEQNLNHDAMYWYRQDPGQGLRLIYYSQIVNDFQKGDIAEGYSVSREKKESFPLTVTSAQKNPTAFYLCASSSLGDWGNYNEQFFGPGTRLTVL.

The rearrangement links TRBV25-1 to TRBJ1-5; unclear D gene. Germline values: CDR1 MGHDK, CDR2 SYGVNS. The CDR3 spans 17 residues. Trimming removed 5 bases at V and 0 bases at J, with 17 bases between. CDR3 sequence reads: CASSSSERAHSNQPQHF. The DNA of the CDR3 is TGTGCCAGCAGTTCGTCAGAGAGGGCCCATAGCAATCAGCCCCAGCATTTT.

The V and J genes are TRBV30 and TRBJ1-6; 10 positions match TRBD1. Germline CDR1 reads GTSNPN; CDR2 reads SVGIG (reference sequence). V shed 4 bases, J shed 10 bases, and the junction held 7 bases outside the gene matches. CDR3 length: 14 residues. The CDR3 DNA follows: TGTGCCTGGAACGAAGGACAGGGGGGCTCACCCCTCCACTTT. It is translated as CAWNEGQGGSPLHF.